These 31 T cell receptor beta chains were all obtained from the same sample, sequenced in a study of T-cell memory formation after mild COVID-19. In TCRdb, the 5' RACE reads were re-called with MiXCR into one record per CDR3 protein. Here the sample spans about 270,000 distinct CDR3 sequences, 15% to 20% being singletons. Sequences were obtained from PBMCs or a T cell subset sorted from them (not recorded which). These receptors originate from a man aged 18 to 35 who had mild COVID-19 (a few samples of this study predate the infection). Cell type and time point are not known.

The rearrangement uses TRBV28 and TRBJ2-2; 8 bases agree with TRBD1. This CDR3 is built from 13 residues. Trimming at V came to 6 bases and at J to 6 bases, leaving 3 bases not matched to a gene. CDR1 MDHEN and CDR2 SYDVKM come from the germline V gene. CDR3 region: CASRGQVPGELFF. The CDR3 DNA reads TGTGCCAGCAGGGGACAGGTTCCCGGGGAGCTGTTTTTT.

The chain is built from TRBV4-3 and TRBJ2-3, with 13 nucleotides matching TRBD2. After removal of 1 base from V and 6 bases from J, the junction contained 10 bases not matched to a gene. This CDR3 has 18 amino acids. Looked up from germline, CDR1 is LGHNA and CDR2 is YSLEER. The CDR3 is CASSQVSSRTSGGDTQYF. The CDR3 DNA is TGCGCCAGCAGCCAAGTGTCCTCCAGGACTAGCGGGGGCGATACGCAGTATTTT.

This clonotype was observed a handful of times. This rearrangement joins TRBV7-3 to TRBJ2-2; D is uncertain. The CDR3 spans 16 residues. V lost 3 bases and J 2 bases, leaving 13 bases between the germline ends. Germline V gene sequence: CDR1 SGHTA, CDR2 FQGTGA. CDR3 nucleotides: TGTGCCAGCAGCTTGGTAGGAACACTCAACACCGGGGAGCTGTTTTTT. Amino acids: CASSLVGTLNTGELFF.

This clonotype occurred many times. The chain employs TRBV4-3 and TRBJ2-3; 8 positions agree with TRBD1. V lost 1 base and J lost 3; bases outside the gene matches: 3. The CDR3 is 15 amino acids. CDR1 and CDR2 (germline): LGHNA, YSLEER. The CDR3 sequence is CASSQGGQGTDTQYF. The CDR3 nucleotides are TGCGCCAGCAGCCAAGGTGGACAGGGTACAGATACGCAGTATTTT.

This clonotype occurred a few times. The chain combines TRBV20-1 with TRBJ2-1; the D is unclear. The CDR3 has 11 amino acids. Germline assignment: CDR1 DFQATT and CDR2 SNEGSKA (reference sequence). Deletions cut 5 bases from V and 5 bases from J, with 7 bases between. CDR3 region: CSAPPHNEQFF. CDR3 nucleotide sequence: TGCAGTGCTCCCCCTCACAATGAGCAGTTCTTC.

This clonotype was seen only a few times. The CDR3 region is CASSLARTGGRSYNEQFF. The CDR3 region has the DNA TGTGCCAGCAGCTTAGCGCGAACGGGGGGGCGTAGTTACAATGAGCAGTTCTTC. The genes are TRBV7-2 and TRBJ2-1; 8 bases match TRBD2. The germline V gene encodes CDR1 SGHTA and CDR2 FQGNSA. With V trimmed by 0 bases and J by 4 bases, 11 bases remained unmatched. The CDR3 has 18 residues.

This clonotype was counted between two and nine times. This may be a read error: a much more frequent sequence differs by one nucleotide. The chain joins TRBV4-1 to TRBJ1-5; D is ambiguous. The ends were cut back, 0 bases at V and 2 bases at J, with 5 bases in the middle. Germline values: CDR1 MGHRA, CDR2 YSYEKL. This CDR3 is built from 14 residues. CDR3 coding DNA: TGCGCCAGCAGCCAAGAAAGGGGCAATCAGCCCCAGCATTTT. Protein sequence: CASSQERGNQPQHF.

J is TRBJ2-2 and V is TRBV4-1; D is unclear. The germline V gene encodes CDR1 MGHRA and CDR2 YSYEKL. V gave up 3 bases and J gave up 1 base, with 9 bases separating them. The CDR3 is 15 residues long. CDR3 loop: CASSHARMNTGELFF. CDR3 DNA: TGCGCCAGCAGCCACGCAAGAATGAACACCGGGGAGCTGTTTTTT.

The gene calls are TRBV29-1 and TRBJ1-1; no clear D. Trimming shortened V by 3 bases and J by 1 base, and 9 bases separated the two germline ends. Germline V lookup: CDR1 SQVTM, CDR2 ANQGSEA. This CDR3 has 13 amino acids. CDR3 in amino acids: CSVDRNRNTEAFF. In nucleotides, the CDR3 is TGCAGCGTTGATCGGAACAGGAACACTGAAGCTTTCTTT.

Many counts were recorded for this clonotype. This chain joins TRBV5-1 and TRBJ2-3; a weak D match, TRBD1 (7 bases). The CDR3 has 13 residues. Per the germline V gene, CDR1 is SGHRS and CDR2 is YFSETQ. V lost 7 bases and J lost 6, with 15 bases in between. The CDR3 DNA reads as TGCGCCAGCGGCGGGACAGCGCTTGATACGCAGTATTTT. Translating gives CASGGTALDTQYF. Variable domain in full (rest from reference TRBV5-1 and TRBJ2-3): KAGVTQTPRYLIKTRGQQVTLSCSPISGHRSVSWYQQTPGQGLQFLFEYFSETQRNKGNFPGRFSGRQFSNSRSEMNVSTLELGDSALYLCASGGTALDTQYFGPGTRLTVL.

The chain joins TRBV20-1 to TRBJ2-7; D is perhaps TRBD1 (5 bases). The germline gives CDR1 DFQATT, CDR2 SNEGSKA (reference sequence). The V gene lost 6 bases and the J gene lost 5 bases, with 20 bases spanning the gap. CDR3 length: 14 amino acids. The CDR3 spells CSAQNPSSGNEQYV. The CDR3 bases are TGCAGTGCCCAAAATCCTTCGTCAGGGAACGAGCAGTACGTC.

This clonotype was observed many times. The J gene is TRBJ2-7, the V gene TRBV5-1; 14 bases agree with TRBD2. V was pared by 2 bases and J by 2 bases, with 9 bases of the junction left unmatched. The CDR3 runs to 18 residues. Germline V gene lookup returns CDR1 SGHRS and CDR2 YFSETQ. The CDR3 region is CASSLRSGTSGGTYEQYF. Written as DNA, the CDR3 is TGCGCCAGCAGCTTACGATCCGGGACTAGCGGGGGCACCTACGAGCAGTACTTC. Based on the CDR3 plus reference TRBV5-1 and TRBJ2-7, the full variable domain is KAGVTQTPRYLIKTRGQQVTLSCSPISGHRSVSWYQQTPGQGLQFLFEYFSETQRNKGNFPGRFSGRQFSNSRSEMNVSTLELGDSALYLCASSLRSGTSGGTYEQYFGPGTRLTVT.

This clonotype was counted a few times. The chain links TRBV6-2 or TRBV6-3 to TRBJ2-5, with TRBD2 matching 12 bases. Per germline, CDR1 MNHEY and CDR2 SVGEGT. The V gene end was trimmed by 2 bases and the J gene end by 2 bases; junction bases not matched to a gene: 9. This CDR3 spans 18 amino acids. The CDR3: CASSYGLAGGSGQETQYF. CDR3 bases: TGTGCCAGCAGTTACGGTCTAGCGGGGGGGAGTGGTCAAGAGACCCAGTACTTC.

The rearrangement joins TRBV11-2 to TRBJ2-1, with TRBD1 matching 7 bases. V lost 3 bases and J lost 8; bases outside the gene matches: 10. Germline lookup yields CDR1 SGHAT and CDR2 FQNNGV. This CDR3 contains 15 residues. The CDR3 here is CASSFGDSGGDEQFF. CDR3 DNA sequence: TGTGCCAGCAGCTTCGGGGACAGCGGCGGCGATGAGCAGTTCTTC. The full variable domain, completed using reference TRBV11-2 and TRBJ2-1, is EAGVAQSPRYKIIEKRQSVAFWCNPISGHATLYWYQQILGQGPKLLIQFQNNGVVDDSQLPKDRFSAERLKGVDSTLKIQPAKLEDSAVYLCASSFGDSGGDEQFFGPGTRLTVL.

The V and J genes are TRBV3-1 and TRBJ1-2; D is ambiguous. Deletions cut 3 bases from V and 4 bases from J, with 9 bases between. Germline V gene sequence: CDR1 LGHDT, CDR2 YNNKEL (reference sequence). CDR3 length: 13 residues. Here the CDR3 reads CASSQANLYGYTF. CDR3 in DNA: TGTGCCAGCAGCCAGGCCAATCTCTATGGCTACACCTTC. Drawing the rest from reference TRBV3-1 and TRBJ1-2, the complete variable domain is DTAVSQTPKYLVTQMGNDKSIKCEQNLGHDTMYWYKQDSKKFLKIMFSYNNKELIINETVPNRFSPKSPDKAHLNLHINSLELGDSAVYFCASSQANLYGYTFGSGTRLTVV.

This clonotype showed up just a few times. V and J are TRBV4-2 and TRBJ1-4; tentatively, D is TRBD1 (5 bases). The length of the CDR3 is 17 residues. Germline V lookup: CDR1 LGHNA, CDR2 YNFKEQ. V was cut by 2 bases and J by 8 bases, with 21 bases left in between. Written as DNA, the CDR3 is TGTGCCAGCAGCCAACCTCTCGAAGGGGCGGTAGGAGAAAAACTGTTTTTT. Its translation: CASSQPLEGAVGEKLFF.

This clonotype has just a few counts. This chain links TRBV6-5 with TRBJ2-2, with a tentative D call TRBD2 (5 bases). Germline V gives CDR1 MNHEY, CDR2 SVGAGI. The CDR3 covers 14 residues. Trimming stripped 9 bases from V and 0 bases from J, with 11 bases between. In DNA form, the CDR3 reads TGTGCCAGTCTCGAGAGGGCGAACACCGGGGAGCTGTTTTTT. This codes for CASLERANTGELFF.

This chain joins TRBV5-1 and TRBJ2-3, with 7 nucleotides matching TRBD1. J was trimmed by 11 bases and V by 3 bases; bases with no gene match: 12. Per germline, CDR1 SGHRS and CDR2 YFSETQ. The CDR3 sequence is 14 residues long. The CDR3 nucleotides read TGCGCCAGCAGCTCCGGACAGGCGGCTTTCGTGCAGTATTTT. Translating gives CASSSGQAAFVQYF.

The chain links TRBV3-1 to TRBJ1-2; D may be TRBD1 (5 bases). Between the trimmed V and J ends, which lost 10 bases and 2 bases, there was a span of 8 bases. Germline loops: CDR1 LGHDT, CDR2 YNNKEL (reference sequence). The CDR3 has 11 amino acids. The CDR3: CATSGNYGYTF. The CDR3 bases are TGTGCCACCTCAGGGAACTATGGCTACACCTTC.

This clonotype occurred a few times. The V and J genes are TRBV2 and TRBJ2-1; D remains ambiguous. The germline gives CDR1 SNHLY, CDR2 FYNNEI. This CDR3 is 15 amino acids long. V was trimmed by 3 bases and J by 4 bases, leaving 13 bases between them. CDR3: CASSEKSSDYNEQFF. CDR3 nucleotides: TGTGCCAGCAGTGAGAAAAGCAGTGATTACAATGAGCAGTTCTTC.

This clonotype was observed at least ten times. The chain is built from TRBV28 and TRBJ1-4, with a weak D call TRBD1 (5 bases). The CDR3 runs to 14 residues. CDR1 is MDHEN, CDR2 SYDVKM, per germline. The ends were cut back, 8 bases at V and 8 bases at J, with 18 bases in the middle. CDR3 DNA: TGTGCCAGCGGATACCCCGGGACGGCAGAAAAACTGTTTTTT. It yields the protein CASGYPGTAEKLFF.

This clonotype has just a few counts. This rearrangement joins TRBV4-3 to TRBJ1-4; D may be TRBD1 (5 bases). Trimming took off 0 bases at V and 5 bases at J, with 13 bases between the two ends. This CDR3 has 16 amino acids. Looked up from germline, CDR1 is LGHNA and CDR2 is YSLEER. The CDR3 here is CASSQEGARGNEKLFF. Here the CDR3 DNA reads TGCGCCAGCAGCCAAGAAGGGGCCCGAGGGAATGAAAAACTGTTTTTT.

This clonotype was counted only a few times. The chain uses TRBV18 and TRBJ1-1; no clear D. Trimming removed 9 bases at V and 0 bases at J, with 8 bases between. CDR1 is KGHSH, CDR2 LQKENI, per germline. There are 12 residues in the CDR3. Written as DNA, the CDR3 is TGTGCCAGTAAGGAGCTGAACACTGAAGCTTTCTTT. This translates into CASKELNTEAFF.

This chain connects TRBV4-3 to TRBJ2-3; 13 nucleotides match TRBD2. V lost 4 bases, J lost 0 bases, and 7 bases stayed unmatched. Per germline, CDR1 LGHNA and CDR2 YSLEER. CDR3 size: 18 residues. The CDR3 DNA sequence: TGCGCCAGCAGCCGAGGGACTAGCGGGGTACTTAGCACAGATACGCAGTATTTT. This gives the protein CASSRGTSGVLSTDTQYF.

This chain uses TRBV25-1 with TRBJ2-1; 13 bases line up with TRBD2. V was pared by 9 bases and J by 7 bases, with 6 bases of the junction left unmatched. Germline CDR1 MGHDK, CDR2 SYGVNS. The CDR3 loop spans 14 amino acids. The CDR3: CASKTSGGRNEQFF. The DNA of the CDR3 is TGTGCCAGTAAGACTAGCGGGGGGCGGAATGAGCAGTTCTTC.

The chain employs TRBV12-3 or TRBV12-4 and TRBJ1-1; 7 bases align to TRBD1. This CDR3 has 14 residues. V shed 6 bases, J shed 5 bases, and the junction held 9 bases outside the gene matches. Written as DNA, the CDR3 is TGTGCCAGCAGACCACAGGGGAGCGGGACTGAAGCTTTCTTT. Amino acid sequence: CASRPQGSGTEAFF.

This clonotype was seen more than once but under ten times. This rearrangement joins TRBV4-3 to TRBJ1-2, with TRBD1 identical over 9 bases. Germline V gene data show CDR1 as LGHNA and CDR2 as YSLEER. J was trimmed by 1 base and V by 2 bases; bases with no gene match: 17. This CDR3 has 20 residues. This CDR3 reads CASSQSYDRDRAPFNYGYTF. The CDR3 DNA follows: TGCGCCAGCAGCCAATCCTATGACCGGGACAGGGCGCCTTTTAACTATGGCTACACCTTC.

This clonotype came up a few times. The chain couples TRBV4-1 to TRBJ1-5; the D gene is possibly TRBD1 (6 bases). V was pared by 3 bases and J by 1 base, with 10 bases between. Looked up from germline, CDR1 is MGHRA and CDR2 is YSYEKL. This CDR3 has 15 residues. The CDR3 spells CASSQRTESNQPQHF. The CDR3 coding sequence is TGCGCCAGCAGCCAGCGGACAGAAAGCAATCAGCCCCAGCATTTT.

This clonotype was seen a handful of times. The chain joins TRBV7-2 to TRBJ2-1; D perhaps matches TRBD1 (5 bases). Trimming shortened V by 6 bases and J by 0 bases, and 12 bases separated the two germline ends. Germline CDR1 is SGHTA and CDR2 is FQGNSA. The length of the CDR3 is 15 residues. CDR3 in amino acids: CASRIGAASYNEQFF. The CDR3 DNA sequence: TGTGCCAGCAGAATAGGGGCGGCCTCCTACAATGAGCAGTTCTTC.

This clonotype has a handful of counts. This chain joins TRBV20-1 and TRBJ1-2; D gene unclear. The germline V and J ends were trimmed by 6 bases and 5 bases, with 16 bases remaining between them. This CDR3 is built from 13 residues. Germline V gene lookup returns CDR1 DFQATT and CDR2 SNEGSKA (reference sequence). The CDR3 sequence: CSARRPSAYGYTF. The CDR3 DNA is TGCAGTGCCCGTCGGCCATCTGCTTATGGCTACACCTTC.

This clonotype was counted between two and nine times. CDR3 amino acids: CASSISSQGGYEQYF. In DNA form, the CDR3 reads TGTGCCAGTAGTATATCCTCACAGGGTGGATACGAGCAGTACTTC. This rearrangement joins TRBV19 to TRBJ2-7, with a tentative D call TRBD1 (6 bases). The CDR3 extends over 15 amino acids. V shed 2 bases and J shed 4 bases, with 15 bases lying between them. The germline CDR1 and CDR2 sequences are LNHDA and SQIVND (reference sequence).